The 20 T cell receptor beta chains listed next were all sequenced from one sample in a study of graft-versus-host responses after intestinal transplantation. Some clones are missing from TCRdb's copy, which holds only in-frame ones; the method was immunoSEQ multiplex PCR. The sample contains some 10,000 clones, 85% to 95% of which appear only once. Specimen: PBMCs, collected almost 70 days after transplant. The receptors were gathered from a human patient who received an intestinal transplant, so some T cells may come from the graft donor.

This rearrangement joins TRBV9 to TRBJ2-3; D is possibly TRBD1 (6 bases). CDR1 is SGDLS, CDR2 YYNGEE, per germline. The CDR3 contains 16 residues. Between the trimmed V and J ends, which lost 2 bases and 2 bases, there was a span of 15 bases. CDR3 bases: TGTGCCAGCAGCGTCCACAGGGACACCCCCACAGATACGCAGTATTTT. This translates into CASSVHRDTPTDTQYF.

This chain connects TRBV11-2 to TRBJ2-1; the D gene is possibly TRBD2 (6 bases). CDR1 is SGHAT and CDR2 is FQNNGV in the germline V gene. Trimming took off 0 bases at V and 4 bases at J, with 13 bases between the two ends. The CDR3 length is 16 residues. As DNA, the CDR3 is TGTGCCAGCAGCTTAGAGGCGGGAATCTTGTACAATGAGCAGTTCTTC. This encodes CASSLEAGILYNEQFF.

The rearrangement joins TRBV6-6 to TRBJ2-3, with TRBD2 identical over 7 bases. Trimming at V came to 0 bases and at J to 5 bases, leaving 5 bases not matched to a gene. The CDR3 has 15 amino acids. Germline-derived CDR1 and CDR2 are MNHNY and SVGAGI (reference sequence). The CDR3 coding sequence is TGTGCCAGCAGTTACTCGACCAGCGGGAAAGATACGCAGTATTTT. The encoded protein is CASSYSTSGKDTQYF.

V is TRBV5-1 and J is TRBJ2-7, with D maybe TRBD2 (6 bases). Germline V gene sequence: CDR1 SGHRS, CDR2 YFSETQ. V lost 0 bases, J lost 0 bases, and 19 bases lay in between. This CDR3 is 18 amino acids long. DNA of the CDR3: TGCGCCAGCAGCTTGGCCAGTACCGGACGGGAGTACTCCTACGAGCAGTACTTC. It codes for CASSLASTGREYSYEQYF.

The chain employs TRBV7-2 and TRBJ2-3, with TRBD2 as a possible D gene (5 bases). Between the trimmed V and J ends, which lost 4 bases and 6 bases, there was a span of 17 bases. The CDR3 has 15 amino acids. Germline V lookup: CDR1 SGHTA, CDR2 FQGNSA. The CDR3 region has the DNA TGTGCCAGCAGCTCCACGTCCGTGCGCGGGGATACGCAGTATTTT. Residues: CASSSTSVRGDTQYF.

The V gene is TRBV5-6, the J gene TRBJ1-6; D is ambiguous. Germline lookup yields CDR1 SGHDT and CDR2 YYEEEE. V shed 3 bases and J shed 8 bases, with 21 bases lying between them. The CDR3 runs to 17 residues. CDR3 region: CASSSWTGWPVDSPLHF. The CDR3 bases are TGTGCCAGCAGCTCCTGGACCGGATGGCCCGTTGATTCACCCCTCCACTTT.

The CDR3 bases are TGCGCCAGCAGCCAAGTCAGCGTCGAGACCCAGTACTTC. This sequence encodes CASSQVSVETQYF. This sequence joins TRBV4-1 and TRBJ2-5; D uncertain. The CDR3 length is 13 residues. The germline CDR1 and CDR2 sequences are MGHRA and YSYEKL. The V gene lost 1 base and the J gene lost 5 bases, with 8 bases spanning the gap.

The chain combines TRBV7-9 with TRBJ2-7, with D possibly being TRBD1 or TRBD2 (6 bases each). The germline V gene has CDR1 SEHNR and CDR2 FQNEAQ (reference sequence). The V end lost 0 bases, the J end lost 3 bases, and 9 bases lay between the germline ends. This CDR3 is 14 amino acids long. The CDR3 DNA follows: TGTGCCAGCAGCTTAGCAGGGGGAGGCTACGAGCAGTACTTC. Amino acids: CASSLAGGGYEQYF.

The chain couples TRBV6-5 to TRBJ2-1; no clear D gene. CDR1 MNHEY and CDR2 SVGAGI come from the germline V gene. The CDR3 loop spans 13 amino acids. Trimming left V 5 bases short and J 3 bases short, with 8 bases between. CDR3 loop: CASSPILYNEQFF. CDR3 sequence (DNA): TGTGCCAGCAGTCCTATACTCTACAATGAGCAGTTCTTC.

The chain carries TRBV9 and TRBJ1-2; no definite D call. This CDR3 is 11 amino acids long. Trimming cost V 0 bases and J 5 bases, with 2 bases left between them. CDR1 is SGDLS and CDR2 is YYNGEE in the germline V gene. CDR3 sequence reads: CASSVAYGYTF. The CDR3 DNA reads TGTGCCAGCAGCGTAGCATATGGCTACACCTTC.

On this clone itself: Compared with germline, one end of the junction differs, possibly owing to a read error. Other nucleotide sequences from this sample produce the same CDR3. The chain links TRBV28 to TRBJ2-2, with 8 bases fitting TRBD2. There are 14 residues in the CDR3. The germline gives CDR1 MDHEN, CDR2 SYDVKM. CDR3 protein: CASTRGLAGLELFF. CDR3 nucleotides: TGTGCCAGCACCCGGGGGTTAGCGGGACTGGAGTTGTTTTTT.

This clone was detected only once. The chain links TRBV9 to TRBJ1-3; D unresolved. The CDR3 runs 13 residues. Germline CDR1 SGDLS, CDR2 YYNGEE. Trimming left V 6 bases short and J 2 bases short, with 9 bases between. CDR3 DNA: TGTGCCAGCACCGGGGTCCCTGGAAACACCATATATTTT. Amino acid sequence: CASTGVPGNTIYF. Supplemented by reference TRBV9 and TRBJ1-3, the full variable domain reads DSGVTQTPKHLITATGQRVTLRCSPRSGDLSVYWYQQSLDQGLQFLIQYYNGEERAKGNILERFSAQQFPDLHSELNLSSLELGDSALYFCASTGVPGNTIYFGEGSWLTVV.

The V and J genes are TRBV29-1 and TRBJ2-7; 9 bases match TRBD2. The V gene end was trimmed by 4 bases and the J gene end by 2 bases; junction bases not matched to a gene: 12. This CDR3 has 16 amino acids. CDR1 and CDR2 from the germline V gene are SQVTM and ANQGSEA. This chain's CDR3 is CSVVGGPTSGAYEQYF. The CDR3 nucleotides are TGCAGCGTTGTGGGGGGTCCGACTAGCGGAGCCTACGAGCAGTACTTC.

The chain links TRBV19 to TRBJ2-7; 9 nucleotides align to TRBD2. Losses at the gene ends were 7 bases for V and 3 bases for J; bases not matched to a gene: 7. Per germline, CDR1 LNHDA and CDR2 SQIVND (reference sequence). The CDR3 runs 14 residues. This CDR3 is CASTPRLADYEQYF. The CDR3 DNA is TGTGCCAGTACCCCGAGACTAGCGGACTACGAGCAGTACTTC. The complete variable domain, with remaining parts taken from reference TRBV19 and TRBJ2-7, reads DGGITQSPKYLFRKEGQNVTLSCEQNLNHDAMYWYRQDPGQGLRLIYYSQIVNDFQKGDIAEGYSVSREKKESFPLTVTSAQKNPTAFYLCASTPRLADYEQYFGPGTRLTVT.

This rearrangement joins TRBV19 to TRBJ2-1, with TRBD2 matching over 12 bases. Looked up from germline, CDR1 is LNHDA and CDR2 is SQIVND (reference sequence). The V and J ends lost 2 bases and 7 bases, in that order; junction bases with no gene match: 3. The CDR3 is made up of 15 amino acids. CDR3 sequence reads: CASSITSGRRNEQFF. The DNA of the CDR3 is TGTGCCAGTAGTATAACTAGCGGGAGGAGAAATGAGCAGTTCTTC.

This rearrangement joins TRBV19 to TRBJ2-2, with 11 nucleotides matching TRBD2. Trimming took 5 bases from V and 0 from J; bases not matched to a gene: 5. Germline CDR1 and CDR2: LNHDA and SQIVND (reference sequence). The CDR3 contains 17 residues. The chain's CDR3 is CASSSGTSGSNTGELFF. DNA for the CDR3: TGTGCCAGTAGTTCCGGGACTAGCGGATCGAACACCGGGGAGCTGTTTTTT.

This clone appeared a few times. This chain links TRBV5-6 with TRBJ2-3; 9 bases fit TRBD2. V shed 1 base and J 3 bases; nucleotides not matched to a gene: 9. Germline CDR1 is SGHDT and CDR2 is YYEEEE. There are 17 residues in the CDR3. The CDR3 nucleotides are TGTGCCAGCAGCTTGCAACGTAGCGGGAGAAGAACAGATACGCAGTATTTT. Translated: CASSLQRSGRRTDTQYF.

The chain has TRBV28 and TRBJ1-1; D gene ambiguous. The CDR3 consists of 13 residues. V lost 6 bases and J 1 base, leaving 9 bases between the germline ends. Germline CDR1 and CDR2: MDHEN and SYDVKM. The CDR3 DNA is TGTGCCAGCAGCATAACAAGGAACACTGAAGCTTTCTTT. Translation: CASSITRNTEAFF.

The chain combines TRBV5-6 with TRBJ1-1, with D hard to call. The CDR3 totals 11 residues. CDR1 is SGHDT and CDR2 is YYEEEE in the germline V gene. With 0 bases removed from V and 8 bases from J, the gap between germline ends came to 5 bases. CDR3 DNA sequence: TGTGCCAGCAGCTTGGGGCCAGAAGCTTTCTTT. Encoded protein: CASSLGPEAFF.

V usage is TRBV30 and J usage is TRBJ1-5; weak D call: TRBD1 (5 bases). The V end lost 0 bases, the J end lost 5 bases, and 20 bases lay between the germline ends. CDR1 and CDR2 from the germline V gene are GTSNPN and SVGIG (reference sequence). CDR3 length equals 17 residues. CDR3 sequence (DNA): TGTGCCTGGAGTGTAGGACCCCGGGGACCAGAGGATCAGCCCCAGCATTTT. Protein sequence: CAWSVGPRGPEDQPQHF.